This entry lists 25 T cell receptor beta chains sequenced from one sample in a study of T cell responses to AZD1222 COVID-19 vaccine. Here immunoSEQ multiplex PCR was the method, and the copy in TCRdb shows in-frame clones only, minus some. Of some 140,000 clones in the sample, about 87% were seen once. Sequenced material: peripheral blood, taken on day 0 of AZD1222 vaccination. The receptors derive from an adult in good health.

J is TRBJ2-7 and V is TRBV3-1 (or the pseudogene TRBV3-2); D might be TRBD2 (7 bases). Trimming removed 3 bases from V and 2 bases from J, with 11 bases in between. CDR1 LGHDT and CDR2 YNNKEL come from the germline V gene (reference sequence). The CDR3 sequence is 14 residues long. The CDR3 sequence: CASSQGRGAYEQYF. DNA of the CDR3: TGTGCCAGCAGCCAGGGGAGGGGGGCCTACGAGCAGTACTTC.

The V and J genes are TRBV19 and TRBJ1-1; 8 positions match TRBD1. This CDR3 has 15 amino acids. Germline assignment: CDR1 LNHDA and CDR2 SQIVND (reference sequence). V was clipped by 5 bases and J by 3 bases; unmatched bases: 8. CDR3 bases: TGTGCCAGTAGTTACCCAACAGGGGGGGACACTGAAGCTTTCTTT. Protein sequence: CASSYPTGGDTEAFF.

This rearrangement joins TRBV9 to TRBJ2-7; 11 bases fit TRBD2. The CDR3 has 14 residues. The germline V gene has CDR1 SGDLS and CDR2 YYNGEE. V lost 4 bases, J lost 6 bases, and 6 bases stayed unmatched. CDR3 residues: CASSSSGGATEQYF. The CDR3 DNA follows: TGTGCCAGCAGCAGTAGCGGGGGGGCAACCGAGCAGTACTTC.

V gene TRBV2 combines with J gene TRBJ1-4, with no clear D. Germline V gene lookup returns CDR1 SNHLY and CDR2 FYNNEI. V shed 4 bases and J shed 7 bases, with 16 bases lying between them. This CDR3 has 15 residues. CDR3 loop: CASSVLAMSGEKLFF. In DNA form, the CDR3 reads TGTGCCAGCAGTGTTTTGGCCATGTCGGGTGAAAAACTGTTTTTT. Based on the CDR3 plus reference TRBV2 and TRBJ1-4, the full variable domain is EPEVTQTPSHQVTQMGQEVILRCVPISNHLYFYWYRQILGQKVEFLVSFYNNEISEKSEIFDDQFSVERPDGSNFTLKIRSTKLEDSAMYFCASSVLAMSGEKLFFGSGTQLSVL.

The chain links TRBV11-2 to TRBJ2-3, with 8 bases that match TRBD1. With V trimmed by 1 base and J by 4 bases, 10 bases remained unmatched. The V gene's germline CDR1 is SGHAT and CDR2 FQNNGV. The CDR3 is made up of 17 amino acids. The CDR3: CASSLVGGQGGPDTQYF. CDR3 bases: TGTGCCAGCAGCTTAGTCGGTGGACAGGGTGGTCCAGATACGCAGTATTTT.

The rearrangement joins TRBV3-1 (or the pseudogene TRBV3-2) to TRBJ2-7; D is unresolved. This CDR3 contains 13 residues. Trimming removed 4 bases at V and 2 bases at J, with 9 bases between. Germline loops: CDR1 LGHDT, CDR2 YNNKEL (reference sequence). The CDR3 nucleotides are TGTGCCAGCAGCCCCAGATATCCCTACGAGCAGTACTTC. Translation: CASSPRYPYEQYF.

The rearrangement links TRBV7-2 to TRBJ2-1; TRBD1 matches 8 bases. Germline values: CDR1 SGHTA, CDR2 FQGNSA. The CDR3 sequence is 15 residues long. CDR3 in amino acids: CATAPGGSKFNEQFF. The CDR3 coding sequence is TGTGCTACGGCTCCAGGGGGCTCGAAGTTCAATGAGCAGTTCTTC.

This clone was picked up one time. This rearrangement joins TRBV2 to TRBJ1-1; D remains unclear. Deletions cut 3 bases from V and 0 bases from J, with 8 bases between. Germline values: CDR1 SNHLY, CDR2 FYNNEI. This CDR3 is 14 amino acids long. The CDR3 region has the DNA TGTGCCAGCAGTGAGTTTTCAGTGAACACTGAAGCTTTCTTT. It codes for CASSEFSVNTEAFF.

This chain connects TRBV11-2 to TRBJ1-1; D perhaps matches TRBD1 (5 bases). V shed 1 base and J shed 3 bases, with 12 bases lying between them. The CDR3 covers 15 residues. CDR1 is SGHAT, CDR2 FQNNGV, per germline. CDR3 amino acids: CASSLVSGWDTEAFF. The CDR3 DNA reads TGTGCCAGCAGCTTAGTTTCAGGGTGGGACACTGAAGCTTTCTTT.

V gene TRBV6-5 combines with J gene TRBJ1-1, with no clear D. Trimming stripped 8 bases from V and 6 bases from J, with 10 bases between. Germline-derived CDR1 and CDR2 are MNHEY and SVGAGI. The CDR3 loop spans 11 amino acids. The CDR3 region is CASLGFAEAFF. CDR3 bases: TGTGCCAGCCTTGGGTTCGCTGAAGCTTTCTTT.

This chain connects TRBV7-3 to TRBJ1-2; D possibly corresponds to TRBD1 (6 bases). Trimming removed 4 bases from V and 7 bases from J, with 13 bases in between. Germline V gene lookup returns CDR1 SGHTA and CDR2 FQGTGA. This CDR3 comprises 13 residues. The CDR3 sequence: CASSYSSGVGYTF. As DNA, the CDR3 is TGTGCCAGCAGCTACTCTTCAGGGGTTGGCTACACCTTC. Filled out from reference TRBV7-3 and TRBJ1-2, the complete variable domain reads GAGVSQTPSNKVTEKGKYVELRCDPISGHTALYWYRQSLGQGPEFLIYFQGTGAADDSGLPNDRFFAVRPEGSVSTLKIQRTERGDSAVYLCASSYSSGVGYTFGSGTRLTVV.

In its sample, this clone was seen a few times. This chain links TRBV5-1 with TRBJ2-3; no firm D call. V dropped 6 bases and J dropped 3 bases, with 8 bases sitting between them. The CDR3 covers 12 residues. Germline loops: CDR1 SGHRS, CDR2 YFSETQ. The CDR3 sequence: CASTSTTDTQYF. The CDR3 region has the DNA TGCGCCAGCACCTCGACGACAGATACGCAGTATTTT.

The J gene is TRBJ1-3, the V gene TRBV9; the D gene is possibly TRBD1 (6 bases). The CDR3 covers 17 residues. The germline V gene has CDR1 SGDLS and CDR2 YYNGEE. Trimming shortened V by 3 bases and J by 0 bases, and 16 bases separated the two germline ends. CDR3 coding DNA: TGTGCCAGCAGCGCGGGGGACACGACCGCCTCTGGAAACACCATATATTTT. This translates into CASSAGDTTASGNTIYF.

The CDR3 bases are TGTGCCAGCAGCTTGGGCGTGGGTAGCAATCAGCCCCAGCATTTT. Amino acids: CASSLGVGSNQPQHF. This sequence joins TRBV5-4 and TRBJ1-5; D remains ambiguous. Germline values: CDR1 SGHNT, CDR2 YYREEE (reference sequence). The CDR3 extends over 15 amino acids. V lost 0 bases, J lost 0 bases, and 7 bases lay in between.

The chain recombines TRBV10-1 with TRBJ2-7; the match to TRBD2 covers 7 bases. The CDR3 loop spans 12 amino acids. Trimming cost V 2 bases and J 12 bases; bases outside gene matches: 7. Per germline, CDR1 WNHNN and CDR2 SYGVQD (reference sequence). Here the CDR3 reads CASSERTRGLYF. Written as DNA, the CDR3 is TGCGCCAGCAGTGAGCGGACTAGAGGGTTGTACTTC.

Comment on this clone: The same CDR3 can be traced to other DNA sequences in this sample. DNA of the CDR3: TGTGCCAGCAGCGTAGGACAGGGGAACTATGGCTACACCTTC. This sequence encodes CASSVGQGNYGYTF. V and J are TRBV9 and TRBJ1-2; 8 bases align to TRBD1. CDR1 and CDR2 (germline): SGDLS, YYNGEE. The trim removed 0 bases at V and 2 bases at J, leaving 0 bases unmatched. The CDR3 loop spans 14 amino acids.

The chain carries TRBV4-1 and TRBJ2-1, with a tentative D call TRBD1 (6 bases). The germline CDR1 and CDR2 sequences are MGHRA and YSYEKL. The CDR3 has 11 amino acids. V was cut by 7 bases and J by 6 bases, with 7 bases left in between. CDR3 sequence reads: CASTQGNEQFF. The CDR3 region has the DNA TGCGCCAGCACACAGGGCAATGAGCAGTTCTTC.

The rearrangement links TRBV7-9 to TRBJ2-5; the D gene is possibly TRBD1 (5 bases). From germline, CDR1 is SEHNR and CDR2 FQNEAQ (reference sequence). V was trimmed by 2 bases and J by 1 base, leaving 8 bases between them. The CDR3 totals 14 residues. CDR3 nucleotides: TGTGCCAGCAGCTTACAGGGAACCCAAGAGACCCAGTACTTC. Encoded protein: CASSLQGTQETQYF.

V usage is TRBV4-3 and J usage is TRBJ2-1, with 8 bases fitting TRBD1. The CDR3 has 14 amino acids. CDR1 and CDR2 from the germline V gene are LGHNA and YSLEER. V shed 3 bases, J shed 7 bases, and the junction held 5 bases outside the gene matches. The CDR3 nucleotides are TGCGCCAGCAGCCAGTGGACAGGGCGTAATGAGCAGTTCTTC. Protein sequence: CASSQWTGRNEQFF.

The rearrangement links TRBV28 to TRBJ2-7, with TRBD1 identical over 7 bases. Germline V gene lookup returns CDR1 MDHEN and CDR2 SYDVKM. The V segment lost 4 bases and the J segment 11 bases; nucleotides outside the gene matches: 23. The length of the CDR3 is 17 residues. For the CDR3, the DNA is TGTGCCAGCAGTTCGGGACAGCCTACGAGCAGCCTAGGTATGGAGTACTTC. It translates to CASSSGQPTSSLGMEYF.

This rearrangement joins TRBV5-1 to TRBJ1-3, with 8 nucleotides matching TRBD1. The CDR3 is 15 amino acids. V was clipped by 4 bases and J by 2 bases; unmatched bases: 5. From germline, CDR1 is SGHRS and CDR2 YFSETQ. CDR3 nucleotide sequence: TGCGCCAGCAGCCAAACAGGGGGGACTGGAAACACCATATATTTT. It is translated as CASSQTGGTGNTIYF.

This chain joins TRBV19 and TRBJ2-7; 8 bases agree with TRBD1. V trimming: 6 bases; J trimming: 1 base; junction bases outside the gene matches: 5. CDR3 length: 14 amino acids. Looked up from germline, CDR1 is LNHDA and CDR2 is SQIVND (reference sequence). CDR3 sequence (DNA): TGTGCCAGTAGCCCTCAGGGGGCGTCCTACGAGCAGTACTTC. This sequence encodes CASSPQGASYEQYF.

CDR3 coding DNA: TGTGCCAGTAGTATAGATCACCGGGGTCTCTCCTACGAGCAGTACTTC. Its protein product is CASSIDHRGLSYEQYF. The rearrangement joins TRBV19 to TRBJ2-7, with D possibly being TRBD2 (5 bases). Trimming took off 0 bases at V and 0 bases at J, with 12 bases between the two ends. Germline-derived CDR1 and CDR2 are LNHDA and SQIVND (reference sequence). The CDR3 is 16 residues long. The full variable domain, completed using reference TRBV19 and TRBJ2-7, is DGGITQSPKYLFRKEGQNVTLSCEQNLNHDAMYWYRQDPGQGLRLIYYSQIVNDFQKGDIAEGYSVSREKKESFPLTVTSAQKNPTAFYLCASSIDHRGLSYEQYFGPGTRLTVT.

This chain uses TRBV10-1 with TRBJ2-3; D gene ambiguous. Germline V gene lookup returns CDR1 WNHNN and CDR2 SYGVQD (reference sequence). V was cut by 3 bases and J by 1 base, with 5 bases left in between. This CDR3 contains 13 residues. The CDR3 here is CASSEQRTDTQYF. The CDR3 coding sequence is TGCGCCAGCAGTGAACAGCGCACAGATACGCAGTATTTT.

CDR3 amino acids: CASNFNREVFGYTF. As DNA, the CDR3 is TGTGCCAGCAACTTCAACAGGGAGGTTTTTGGCTACACCTTC. The V and J genes are TRBV28 and TRBJ1-2, with D tentatively TRBD1 (6 bases). The CDR3 covers 14 residues. Looked up from germline, CDR1 is MDHEN and CDR2 is SYDVKM. The V end lost 7 bases, the J end lost 7 bases, and 19 bases lay between the germline ends.